The clone carrying this T cell receptor (beta chain) was seen ten or more times. The data were obtained in a study of T-cell reconstitution after alpha-beta-depleted transplantation in children. The germline V and J ends were trimmed by 1 base and 5 bases, with 6 bases remaining between them. The germline V gene has CDR1 SGHRS and CDR2 YFSETQ. The CDR3 runs 13 residues. Preparing the TCRbeta library involved the use of unique molecular identifiers. TCRdb recomputed calls from the PCR reads with MiXCR, one row per CDR3 protein. The data show around 380,000 distinct CDR3 sequences, approximately 11% seen once.

This chain uses TRBV5-1 with TRBJ2-2; D is undetermined. The input for sequencing was PBMCs from the stem cell graft donor, taken from the stem cell graft. The TCR was taken from a human donor who donated a stem cell graft to a child with acute myeloid leukemia. The CDR3 is CASSLSWTGELFF. CDR3 in DNA: TGCGCCAGCAGCTTGAGCTGGACCGGGGAGCTGTTTTTT.